Following are 22 T cell receptor beta chains from one sample sequenced in a study of glioma-infiltrating T cells. Amplification of TCR alpha and beta CDR3 regions from RNA used iRepertoire nested multiplex PCR. Each CDR3 protein gets one entry after TCRdb re-called the multiplex PCR reads with MiXCR. The sample consists of a few hundred thousand distinct CDR3 sequences, roughly two fifths of them appearing once. Specimen: glioma tissue, nonneoplastic brain tissue, or PBMCs (not recorded which). All receptors derive from a human donor with low-grade glioma or glioblastoma, undergoing nonglioma brain surgery, or in good health (not recorded which).

The CDR3: CASTPGLSGNTIYF. The CDR3, as DNA: TGTGCCAGCACCCCCGGGCTCTCTGGAAACACCATATATTTT. V usage is TRBV12-3 or TRBV12-4 and J usage is TRBJ1-3; no clear D gene. This CDR3 is 14 amino acids long. V gave up 7 bases and J gave up 0 bases, with 10 bases separating them.

The rearrangement uses TRBV19 and TRBJ1-2; 7 bases agree with TRBD1. In germline, CDR1 is LNHDA, CDR2 SQIVND (reference sequence). V dropped 5 bases and J dropped 4; count of bases not matched to a gene: 7. There are 14 residues in the CDR3. CDR3 DNA sequence: TGTGCCAGTAGTCCCGGGACAGAGACCTATGGCTACACCTTC. Translating it yields CASSPGTETYGYTF.

The CDR3 DNA is TGCGCCAGCAGCCCAGGAGCGATTATCGGACCCTACAATGAGCAGTTCTTC. Amino acids: CASSPGAIIGPYNEQFF. The chain uses TRBV5-1 and TRBJ2-1, with D unresolved. Germline V gene data show CDR1 as SGHRS and CDR2 as YFSETQ. The ends were cut back, 4 bases at V and 2 bases at J, with 19 bases in the middle. The length of the CDR3 is 17 residues.

This clonotype was detected once. Since a much larger clone is just one base distant, this may be a read error. The J gene is TRBJ2-3, the V gene TRBV20-1; D gene unclear. The germline V gene has CDR1 DFQATT and CDR2 SNEGSKA (reference sequence). This CDR3 contains 15 residues. V gave up 1 base and J gave up 2 bases, with 13 bases separating them. The DNA of the CDR3 is TGCAGTGCTAGAGTCCAAGGTGATACCACAGATACGCAGTATTTT. Protein sequence: CSARVQGDTTDTQYF.

The chain has TRBV28 and TRBJ2-4, with 8 bases fitting TRBD1. The J segment lost 0 bases and the V segment lost 1 base, leaving 14 bases of the junction unmatched. The CDR3 extends over 20 amino acids. CDR1 and CDR2 (germline): MDHEN, SYDVKM. The CDR3 nucleotides read TGTGCCAGCAGTTTATCCTCTTGGGGACAGGTCCCACTAGCCAAAAACATTCAGTACTTC. Its protein product is CASSLSSWGQVPLAKNIQYF.

This chain uses TRBV28 with TRBJ1-1; unclear D gene. Germline CDR1 is MDHEN and CDR2 is SYDVKM. The CDR3 extends over 15 amino acids. V was cut by 5 bases and J by 4 bases, with 17 bases left in between. CDR3 nucleotide sequence: TGTGCCAGCAGTCCCGTGGAGGCCCGCAGCACTGAAGCTTTCTTT. As protein: CASSPVEARSTEAFF.

This clonotype came up once. Just one base apart from a much larger clone, this may be a read error. The chain recombines TRBV6-5 with TRBJ1-5; no clear D. Per germline, CDR1 MNHEY and CDR2 SVGAGI. V lost 5 bases and J lost 1, with 12 bases in between. CDR3 length equals 15 residues. The CDR3 region is CASSEVQASNQPQHF. The DNA of the CDR3 is TGTGCCAGCAGTGAAGTGCAGGCGAGCAATCAGCCCCAGCATTTT.

This clonotype occurred a few times. The chain joins TRBV10-3 to TRBJ1-5; no definite D call. Germline-derived CDR1 and CDR2 are ENHRY and SYGVKD. The CDR3 totals 14 residues. V was pared by 0 bases and J by 4 bases, with 7 bases between. CDR3 in DNA: TGTGCCATCAGTGAGTCTGAAGGGAATCAGCCCCAGCATTTT. Its translation is CAISESEGNQPQHF.

This clonotype appeared many times. V gene TRBV28 combines with J gene TRBJ2-7; maybe TRBD1 (6 bases). Germline lookup yields CDR1 MDHEN and CDR2 SYDVKM. The CDR3 spans 13 residues. V shed 2 bases and J shed 1 base, with 6 bases lying between them. The CDR3 DNA sequence: TGTGCCAGCAGTTTACAGGGGTCCTACGAGCAGTACTTC. It specifies CASSLQGSYEQYF. Full variable domain (remainder filled in from reference TRBV28 and TRBJ2-7): DVKVTQSSRYLVKRTGEKVFLECVQDMDHENMFWYRQDPGLGLRLIYFSYDVKMKEKGDIPEGYSVSREKKERFSLILESASTNQTSMYLCASSLQGSYEQYFGPGTRLTVT.

J is TRBJ2-1 and V is TRBV19; no firm D call. Per the germline V gene, CDR1 is LNHDA and CDR2 is SQIVND (reference sequence). The V end lost 1 base, the J end lost 8 bases, and 6 bases lay between the germline ends. The CDR3 runs 12 residues. CDR3 loop: CASSIGLDEQFF. The CDR3 nucleotides are TGTGCCAGTAGTATAGGGCTGGATGAGCAGTTCTTC. The full variable domain, completed using reference TRBV19 and TRBJ2-1, is DGGITQSPKYLFRKEGQNVTLSCEQNLNHDAMYWYRQDPGQGLRLIYYSQIVNDFQKGDIAEGYSVSREKKESFPLTVTSAQKNPTAFYLCASSIGLDEQFFGPGTRLTVL.

This clonotype has a count of ten or more. For the CDR3, the DNA is TGTGCCAGCAGTTTATTCGGGATCTCCTATAATTCACCCCTCCACTTT. It yields the protein CASSLFGISYNSPLHF. V usage is TRBV27 and J usage is TRBJ1-6; no definite D call. The CDR3 contains 16 residues. With 1 base removed from V and 0 bases from J, the gap between germline ends came to 7 bases. Germline CDR1 reads MNHEY; CDR2 reads SMNVEV (reference sequence).

This clonotype was recorded at least ten times. The rearrangement links TRBV24-1 to TRBJ2-7, with D uncertain. The V end was cut by 5 bases, the J end by 3 bases, with 4 bases between. Germline-derived CDR1 and CDR2 are KGHDR and SFDVKD. The CDR3 totals 11 residues. CDR3 region: CATSGGYEQYF. Written as DNA, the CDR3 is TGTGCCACCAGTGGGGGCTACGAGCAGTACTTC.

The V call is TRBV20-1, the J call TRBJ1-1, with 8 nucleotides matching TRBD1. Looked up from germline, CDR1 is DFQATT and CDR2 is SNEGSKA (reference sequence). The CDR3 spans 14 residues. J gave up 7 bases and V 0 bases, and 7 bases lay outside the gene matches. The DNA for the CDR3 is TGCAGTGCTAGAGATCAGGGACAGGTATATGAAGCTTTCTTT. Translation: CSARDQGQVYEAFF.

The chain uses TRBV7-9 and TRBJ2-3, with 12 bases matching TRBD1. The length of the CDR3 is 14 residues. V was clipped by 6 bases and J by 5 bases; unmatched bases: 3. Per germline, CDR1 SEHNR and CDR2 FQNEAQ (reference sequence). This CDR3 reads CASSWDRGLDTQYF. The CDR3, as DNA: TGTGCCAGCAGTTGGGACAGGGGGCTAGATACGCAGTATTTT.

In its sample, this clonotype was seen a few times. The chain employs TRBV28 and TRBJ2-5; D gene ambiguous. In germline, CDR1 is MDHEN, CDR2 SYDVKM. V was shortened by 5 bases and J by 5 bases, with 15 bases between the two germline ends. This CDR3 is built from 14 residues. The CDR3 loop is CASSLTAPVETQYF. CDR3 nucleotide sequence: TGTGCCAGCAGTCTCACCGCCCCAGTGGAGACCCAGTACTTC.

V gene TRBV20-1 combines with J gene TRBJ2-3; D is possibly TRBD1 or TRBD2 (6 bases each). Trimming removed 5 bases at V and 0 bases at J, with 12 bases between. The germline V gene has CDR1 DFQATT and CDR2 SNEGSKA (reference sequence). CDR3 length: 14 residues. CDR3 residues: CSAGGGGSTDTQYF. The CDR3 DNA sequence: TGCAGTGCTGGAGGGGGAGGCAGCACAGATACGCAGTATTTT.

This clonotype has a handful of counts. The chain is built from TRBV4-2 and TRBJ2-7; D remains unclear. Germline CDR1 and CDR2: LGHNA and YNFKEQ. The CDR3 length is 16 residues. Deletions cut 4 bases from V and 2 bases from J, with 18 bases between. The CDR3 region has the DNA TGTGCCAGCAGCCCCTCCCCCACTTCGCCGGCCTACGAGCAGTACTTC. This codes for CASSPSPTSPAYEQYF.

This clonotype was found a few times. J is TRBJ2-7 and V is TRBV28; D is unclear. The germline V gene encodes CDR1 MDHEN and CDR2 SYDVKM. The ends were cut back, 6 bases at V and 3 bases at J, with 15 bases in the middle. CDR3 length equals 14 residues. The CDR3 sequence is CASRPTRPLYEQYF. The CDR3 nucleotides read TGTGCCAGCAGGCCCACAAGGCCCCTCTACGAGCAGTACTTC.

This clonotype appeared a few times. This chain links TRBV2 with TRBJ1-2, with D possibly TRBD1 on 5 matching bases. V lost 6 bases and J 4 bases, leaving 12 bases between the germline ends. The CDR3 has 13 residues. Germline CDR1 and CDR2: SNHLY and FYNNEI. The CDR3 sequence: CASRNQGPYGYTF. The CDR3 region has the DNA TGTGCCAGCAGGAATCAGGGCCCCTATGGCTACACCTTC.

CDR3 DNA sequence: TGTGCCAGCAGGGGATGGCGGACAGATACGCAGTATTTT. This translates into CASRGWRTDTQYF. The V call is TRBV6-2 or TRBV6-3, the J call TRBJ2-3; D unclear. Germline V gives CDR1 MNHEY, CDR2 SVGEGT. The ends were cut back, 6 bases at V and 3 bases at J, with 10 bases in the middle. The CDR3 consists of 13 residues.

The gene calls are TRBV7-9 and TRBJ2-1; 7 bases agree with TRBD2. Germline values: CDR1 SEHNR, CDR2 FQNEAQ (reference sequence). The CDR3 extends over 16 amino acids. The ends lost 5 bases at V and 9 bases at J; junction bases unmatched: 16. In DNA form, the CDR3 reads TGTGCCAGCAGCGCCCTCCGGGACTACTTGGGGGGTGAGCAGTTCTTC. As protein: CASSALRDYLGGEQFF.

Comment on this clonotype: Just one base apart from a much larger clone, this may be a read error. The chain links TRBV27 to TRBJ1-1; D may be TRBD1 (5 bases). Trimming cost V 7 bases and J 1 base, with 13 bases left between them. Germline values: CDR1 MNHEY, CDR2 SMNVEV (reference sequence). There are 14 residues in the CDR3. The CDR3 region is CASTVGGQNTEAFF. The CDR3 nucleotides read TGTGCCAGCACCGTTGGCGGACAGAACACTGAAGCTTTCTTT.